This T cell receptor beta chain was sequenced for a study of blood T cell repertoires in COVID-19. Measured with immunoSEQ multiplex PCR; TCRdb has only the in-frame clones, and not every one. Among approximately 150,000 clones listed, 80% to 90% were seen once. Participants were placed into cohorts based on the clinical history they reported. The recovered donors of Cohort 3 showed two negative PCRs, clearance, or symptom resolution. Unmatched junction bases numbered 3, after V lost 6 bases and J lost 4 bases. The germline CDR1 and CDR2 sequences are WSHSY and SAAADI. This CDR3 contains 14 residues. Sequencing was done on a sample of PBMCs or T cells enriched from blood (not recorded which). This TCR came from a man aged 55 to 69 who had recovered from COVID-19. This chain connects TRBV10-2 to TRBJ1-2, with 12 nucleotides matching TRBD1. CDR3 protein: CASRGTGGFYGYTF. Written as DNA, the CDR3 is TGCGCCAGCAGGGGGACAGGGGGCTTCTATGGCTACACCTTC.